This TCR beta chain comes out of a study of blood T cell repertoires in COVID-19. Repertoires were generated with immunoSEQ multiplex PCR, while TCRdb's copy carries only in-frame clones and drops some. Among approximately 40,000 clones listed, about 80% were seen once. Germline CDR1 reads ENHRY; CDR2 reads SYGVKD. The CDR3 runs 12 residues. Trimming took off 11 bases at V and 0 bases at J, with 10 bases between the two ends. The source of this sequence is a human donor in a cohort sampled during active COVID-19. The chain carries TRBV10-3 and TRBJ2-5, with a weak D call TRBD1 (6 bases). The specimen was peripheral blood. CDR3 region: CAPGAYQETQYF. CDR3 DNA: TGTGCCCCAGGGGCGTACCAAGAGACCCAGTACTTC.